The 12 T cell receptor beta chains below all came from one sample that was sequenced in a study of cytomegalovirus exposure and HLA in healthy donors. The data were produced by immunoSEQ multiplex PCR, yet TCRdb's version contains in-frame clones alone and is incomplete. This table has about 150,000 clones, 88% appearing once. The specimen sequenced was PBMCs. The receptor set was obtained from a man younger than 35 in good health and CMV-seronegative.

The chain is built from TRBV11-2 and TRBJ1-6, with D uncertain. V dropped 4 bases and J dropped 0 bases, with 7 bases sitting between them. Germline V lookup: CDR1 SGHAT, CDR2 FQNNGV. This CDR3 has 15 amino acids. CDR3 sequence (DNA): TGTGCCAGCAGCTCGCCGAGCTCCTATAATTCACCCCTCCACTTT. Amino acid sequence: CASSSPSSYNSPLHF. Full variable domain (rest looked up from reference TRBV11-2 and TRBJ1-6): EAGVAQSPRYKIIEKRQSVAFWCNPISGHATLYWYQQILGQGPKLLIQFQNNGVVDDSQLPKDRFSAERLKGVDSTLKIQPAKLEDSAVYLCASSSPSSYNSPLHFGNGTRLTVT.

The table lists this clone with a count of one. The CDR3 DNA reads TGTGCCAGCAGCGCCTGGGACAGCTCCTACGAGCAGTACTTC. Its translation: CASSAWDSSYEQYF. The chain couples TRBV9 to TRBJ2-7; TRBD1 agrees at 7 bases. This CDR3 comprises 14 residues. J gave up 0 bases and V 3 bases, and 3 bases lay outside the gene matches. CDR1 is SGDLS and CDR2 is YYNGEE in the germline V gene.

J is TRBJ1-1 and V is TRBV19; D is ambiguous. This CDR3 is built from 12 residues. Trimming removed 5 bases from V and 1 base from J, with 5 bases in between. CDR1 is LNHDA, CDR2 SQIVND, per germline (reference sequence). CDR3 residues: CASSSGNTEAFF. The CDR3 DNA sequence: TGTGCCAGTAGTTCCGGGAACACTGAAGCTTTCTTT.

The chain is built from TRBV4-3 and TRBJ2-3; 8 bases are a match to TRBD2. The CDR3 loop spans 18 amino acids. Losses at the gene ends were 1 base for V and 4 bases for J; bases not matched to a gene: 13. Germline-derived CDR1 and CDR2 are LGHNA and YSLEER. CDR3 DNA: TGCGCCAGCAGCCAAGCCGCGGGGAGCGGGAGCCCCCCAGATACGCAGTATTTT. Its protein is CASSQAAGSGSPPDTQYF.

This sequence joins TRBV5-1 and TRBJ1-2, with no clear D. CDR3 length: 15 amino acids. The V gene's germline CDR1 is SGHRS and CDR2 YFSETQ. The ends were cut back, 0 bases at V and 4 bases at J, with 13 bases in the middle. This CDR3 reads CASSLDVEGFYGYTF. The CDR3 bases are TGCGCCAGCAGCTTGGATGTGGAGGGATTCTATGGCTACACCTTC.

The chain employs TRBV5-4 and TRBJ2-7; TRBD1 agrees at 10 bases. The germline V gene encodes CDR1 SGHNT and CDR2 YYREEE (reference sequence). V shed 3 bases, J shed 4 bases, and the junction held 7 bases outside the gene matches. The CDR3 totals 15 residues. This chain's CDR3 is CASSWTGTGVYEQYV. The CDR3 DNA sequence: TGTGCCAGCAGCTGGACCGGGACAGGGGTATACGAGCAGTACGTC.

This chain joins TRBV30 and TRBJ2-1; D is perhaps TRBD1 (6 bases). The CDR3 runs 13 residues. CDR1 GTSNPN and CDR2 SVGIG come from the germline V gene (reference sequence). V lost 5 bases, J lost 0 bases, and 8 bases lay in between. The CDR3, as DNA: TGTGCCTGGGACAGGAGCTCCTACAATGAGCAGTTCTTC. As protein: CAWDRSSYNEQFF.

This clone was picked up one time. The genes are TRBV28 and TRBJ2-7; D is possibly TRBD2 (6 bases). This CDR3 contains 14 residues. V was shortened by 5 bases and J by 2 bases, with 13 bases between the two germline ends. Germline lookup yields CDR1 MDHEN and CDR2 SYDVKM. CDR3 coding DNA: TGTGCCAGCAGTCTTGGGGACTCTACCTACGAGCAGTACTTC. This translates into CASSLGDSTYEQYF.

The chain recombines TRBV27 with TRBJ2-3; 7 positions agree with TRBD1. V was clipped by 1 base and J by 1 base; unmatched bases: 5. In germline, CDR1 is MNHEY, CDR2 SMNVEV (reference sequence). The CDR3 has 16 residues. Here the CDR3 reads CASSLFFGQGTDTQYF. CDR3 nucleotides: TGTGCCAGCAGTTTATTTTTCGGACAGGGCACAGATACGCAGTATTTT.

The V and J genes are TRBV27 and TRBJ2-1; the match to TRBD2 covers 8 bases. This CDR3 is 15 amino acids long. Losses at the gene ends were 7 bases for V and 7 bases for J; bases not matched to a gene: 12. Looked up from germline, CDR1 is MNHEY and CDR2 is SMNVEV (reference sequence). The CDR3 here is CASTSGGGPWNEQFF. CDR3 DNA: TGTGCCAGCACCTCGGGGGGGGGCCCGTGGAATGAGCAGTTCTTC.

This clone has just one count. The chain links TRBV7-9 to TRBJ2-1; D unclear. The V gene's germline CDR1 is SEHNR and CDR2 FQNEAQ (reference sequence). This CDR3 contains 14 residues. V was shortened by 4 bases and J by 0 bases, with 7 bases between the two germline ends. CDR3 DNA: TGTGCCAGCAGCTCATCCCCCTCCTACAATGAGCAGTTCTTC. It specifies CASSSSPSYNEQFF.

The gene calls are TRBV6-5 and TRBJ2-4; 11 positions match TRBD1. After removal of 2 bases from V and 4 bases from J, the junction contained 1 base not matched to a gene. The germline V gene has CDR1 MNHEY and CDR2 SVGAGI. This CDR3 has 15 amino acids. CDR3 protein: CASSYGTGGKNIQYF. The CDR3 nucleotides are TGTGCCAGCAGTTACGGGACAGGGGGGAAAAACATTCAGTACTTC.